A selection of T cell receptor beta chains follows, all from one sample in a study of cytomegalovirus exposure and HLA in healthy donors. Sequencing was performed with immunoSEQ multiplex PCR; in TCRdb, only in-frame clones are kept and a portion is missing. Of fewer than 200,000 clones listed, approximately 83% are singletons. Sequenced material: PBMCs. These receptors originate from a young woman in good health and CMV-seropositive. CDR3s include the opening cysteine and the closing phenylalanine or tryptophan. Each record gives: CDR3 DNA, CDR3 protein, V gene, J gene, D gene, clone size. A D gene is named only where the DNA matches it firmly. Clone size, where shown, is once, few, many, or a class for clones that have expanded.

cdr3_nt: TGTGCCAGCAGTGAAGTAGCGGGGAAACAAGAGACCCAGTACTTC
cdr3_aa: CASSEVAGKQETQYF
v_call: TRBV6-1
j_call: TRBJ2-5
d_call: TRBD2
clone_size: -

cdr3_nt: TGTGCCAGCAGCTTAGCCGGGGAGGAAATCGGCTACACCTTC
cdr3_aa: CASSLAGEEIGYTF
v_call: TRBV7-8
j_call: TRBJ1-2
d_call: -
clone_size: -

cdr3_nt: TGTGCCAGCAGCTTAGGTGTCAGGACAGGAACTGGAAACACCATATATTTT
cdr3_aa: CASSLGVRTGTGNTIYF
v_call: TRBV7-6
j_call: TRBJ1-3
d_call: TRBD1
clone_size: -

cdr3_nt: TGCGCCAGCAGCTTGTCCAGCGGGATCACAGATACGCAGTATTTT
cdr3_aa: CASSLSSGITDTQYF
v_call: TRBV5-1
j_call: TRBJ2-3
d_call: TRBD2
clone_size: -

cdr3_nt: TGTGCCAGCGGGCAGGGACTTAATGAAAAACTGTTTTTT
cdr3_aa: CASGQGLNEKLFF
v_call: TRBV4-2
j_call: TRBJ1-4
d_call: -
clone_size: -

cdr3_nt: TGTGCCAGCAGTTTAGGGAGAAATCAGCCCCAGCATTTT
cdr3_aa: CASSLGRNQPQHF
v_call: TRBV27
j_call: TRBJ1-5
d_call: -
clone_size: -

cdr3_nt: TGCGCCAGCAGCTTGGAGGCGGGGGGCCTTGCCGATGAGCAGTTCTTC
cdr3_aa: CASSLEAGGLADEQFF
v_call: TRBV5-1
j_call: TRBJ2-1
d_call: TRBD2
clone_size: -

cdr3_nt: TGTGCCAGCAGTGAATTACCTTGGGGGGAGAGCACCGGGGAGCTGTTTTTT
cdr3_aa: CASSELPWGESTGELFF
v_call: TRBV2
j_call: TRBJ2-2
d_call: -
clone_size: -

cdr3_nt: TGTGCCAGCAGCATAACAGGGATTGAGCAGTTCTTC
cdr3_aa: CASSITGIEQFF
v_call: TRBV6-5
j_call: TRBJ2-1
d_call: -
clone_size: -

cdr3_nt: TGCGCCAGCAGCTTAGACTTAGCGCTCGTGAATTCACCCCTCCACTTT
cdr3_aa: CASSLDLALVNSPLHF
v_call: TRBV5-1
j_call: TRBJ1-6
d_call: -
clone_size: few

cdr3_nt: TGCAGCGTCTGGACAGTCAGCTCCTACGAGCAGTACTTC
cdr3_aa: CSVWTVSSYEQYF
v_call: TRBV29-1
j_call: TRBJ2-7
d_call: -
clone_size: once

cdr3_nt: TGTGCCAGCAGCTTGGGCGGGAGCGGAAACACCATATATTTT
cdr3_aa: CASSLGGSGNTIYF
v_call: TRBV11-3
j_call: TRBJ1-3
d_call: -
clone_size: -

cdr3_nt: TGTGCCAGCAGCCCCCGACAGGCCCTCCATAATTCACCCCTCCACTTT
cdr3_aa: CASSPRQALHNSPLHF
v_call: TRBV9
j_call: TRBJ1-6
d_call: -
clone_size: -

cdr3_nt: TGTGCCAGCAGCCGGGTGGGGCTAGCGGGTCCTCAAGGGACCCAGTACTTC
cdr3_aa: CASSRVGLAGPQGTQYF
v_call: TRBV5-4
j_call: TRBJ2-5
d_call: TRBD2
clone_size: -

cdr3_nt: TGTGCCAGCAGTTTTAGCGGGGGGTCTGAGACCCAGTACTTC
cdr3_aa: CASSFSGGSETQYF
v_call: TRBV6-6
j_call: TRBJ2-5
d_call: TRBD2
clone_size: -

cdr3_nt: TGTGCCACCCTAGGCGGCGGTGAAGCTTTCTTT
cdr3_aa: CATLGGGEAFF
v_call: TRBV18
j_call: TRBJ1-1
d_call: -
clone_size: -

cdr3_nt: TGTGCCAGCGGTACGGAGGACCTAAATTCACCCCTCCACTTT
cdr3_aa: CASGTEDLNSPLHF
v_call: TRBV27
j_call: TRBJ1-6
d_call: -
clone_size: -

cdr3_nt: TGCGCCAGCAGCTCAGGGGGAAAGTACCAAGAGACCCAGTACTTC
cdr3_aa: CASSSGGKYQETQYF
v_call: TRBV5-1
j_call: TRBJ2-5
d_call: TRBD1
clone_size: -

cdr3_nt: TGTGCCAGCAGCTTCGGCGGGGGGTACCAAGAGACCCAGTACTTC
cdr3_aa: CASSFGGGYQETQYF
v_call: TRBV11-2
j_call: TRBJ2-5
d_call: TRBD2
clone_size: -

cdr3_nt: TGTGCTAGTGCCCTGACAGGGAATCAGCCCCAGCATTTT
cdr3_aa: CASALTGNQPQHF
v_call: TRBV12-5
j_call: TRBJ1-5
d_call: TRBD1
clone_size: -

cdr3_nt: TGTGCCAGCAGTGAAGCCGGGAACTATGGCTACACCTTC
cdr3_aa: CASSEAGNYGYTF
v_call: TRBV25-1
j_call: TRBJ1-2
d_call: -
clone_size: -

cdr3_nt: TGTGCCATCAGTGGGGGGGGTGAGACCCAGTACTTC
cdr3_aa: CAISGGGETQYF
v_call: TRBV10-3
j_call: TRBJ2-5
d_call: TRBD2
clone_size: -

cdr3_nt: TGTGCCAGCAAGGCAGGGGCTGCTAATCAGCCCCAGCATTTT
cdr3_aa: CASKAGAANQPQHF
v_call: TRBV2
j_call: TRBJ1-5
d_call: -
clone_size: -

cdr3_nt: TGTGCCAGCAGCTTAGCGGTTAGCGGGGGGTACAATGAGCAGTTCTTC
cdr3_aa: CASSLAVSGGYNEQFF
v_call: TRBV7-2
j_call: TRBJ2-1
d_call: TRBD2
clone_size: -

cdr3_nt: TGTGCCAGCAGCTTCGGAGCGGGGACGTGGGAGCAGTACTTC
cdr3_aa: CASSFGAGTWEQYF
v_call: TRBV7-2
j_call: TRBJ2-7
d_call: TRBD2
clone_size: -

cdr3_nt: TGTGCCAGCAGCTGGACAGGGACCGGGGAGCTGTTTTTT
cdr3_aa: CASSWTGTGELFF
v_call: TRBV5-6
j_call: TRBJ2-2
d_call: TRBD1
clone_size: -

cdr3_nt: TGTGCCAGCAGCCACGCCCCCACAGGTCAAAACACTGAAGCTTTCTTT
cdr3_aa: CASSHAPTGQNTEAFF
v_call: TRBV7-9
j_call: TRBJ1-1
d_call: -
clone_size: -

cdr3_nt: TGTGCCAGCAGCTTCGGCCTAGCGGGGGGGCGAGACGAGCAGTACTTC
cdr3_aa: CASSFGLAGGRDEQYF
v_call: TRBV7-9
j_call: TRBJ2-7
d_call: TRBD2
clone_size: -

cdr3_nt: TGCAGCGTTTTCTCTTTAGAGGGTCAGGGGGACTCTGGGGCCAACGTCCTGACTTTC
cdr3_aa: CSVFSLEGQGDSGANVLTF
v_call: TRBV29-1
j_call: TRBJ2-6
d_call: TRBD1
clone_size: -

cdr3_nt: TGTGCCAGCAGTGCAGGGGCGGAGGATACGCAGTATTTT
cdr3_aa: CASSAGAEDTQYF
v_call: TRBV6-4
j_call: TRBJ2-3
d_call: -
clone_size: -

cdr3_nt: TGCAGCGCCCGACAGACCCTCGAATCTTCTGAAGCTTTCTTT
cdr3_aa: CSARQTLESSEAFF
v_call: TRBV29-1
j_call: TRBJ1-1
d_call: -
clone_size: -

cdr3_nt: TGTGCCAGCAGCTTAGGCCTGGGACTAGCGGTCCATGAGCAGTTCTTC
cdr3_aa: CASSLGLGLAVHEQFF
v_call: TRBV7-3
j_call: TRBJ2-1
d_call: TRBD2
clone_size: -

cdr3_nt: TGTGCCAGTAGTGTCGAGGGGGTCACCATATATTTT
cdr3_aa: CASSVEGVTIYF
v_call: TRBV19
j_call: TRBJ1-3
d_call: -
clone_size: -

cdr3_nt: TGCGCCAGCAGCCCAGGGACAGGGCCTGGGGAGCTGTTTTTT
cdr3_aa: CASSPGTGPGELFF
v_call: TRBV5-1
j_call: TRBJ2-2
d_call: TRBD1
clone_size: -

cdr3_nt: TGTGCCAGCTCACCAGATGGCAACTACGAGCAGTACTTC
cdr3_aa: CASSPDGNYEQYF
v_call: TRBV18
j_call: TRBJ2-7
d_call: -
clone_size: -

cdr3_nt: TGTGCCAGCAGCTTAGGGGGCACGGGCAATCAGCCCCAGCATTTT
cdr3_aa: CASSLGGTGNQPQHF
v_call: TRBV7-2
j_call: TRBJ1-5
d_call: -
clone_size: -